This TCR beta chain was recorded in a study of T-cell reconstitution after alpha-beta-depleted transplantation in children. Findings of the study overall: The origin of alpha-beta T cells about two months after transplant was reportedly several hundred expanded graft clones. Newly produced T cells mostly provided counts and TCRbeta diversity after one year, as hyperexpanded clones declined.

Preparation of the TCRbeta library used unique molecular identifiers. TCRdb reprocessed the PCR reads via MiXCR and lists one record per CDR3 protein. This sample has 200,000 or so distinct CDR3 sequences; 6.6% occur once, and the top ten carry 5% to 6.5%. There are many counts of this clonotype. The antigen is undetermined. Per germline, CDR1 MDHEN and CDR2 SYDVKM. CDR3 length equals 15 residues. V lost 5 bases and J 3 bases, leaving 15 bases between the germline ends. Sequencing used PBMCs, obtained before TCRalphabeta/CD19-depleted stem cell transplant. The clonotype comes from a boy under 10 years old with acute lymphoblastic leukemia, due to receive a stem cell transplant. The chain joins TRBV28 to TRBJ2-3; the D gene is possibly TRBD1 (6 bases). The CDR3 spells CASSLLQGTTDTQYF. CDR3 DNA: TGTGCCAGCAGTCTATTACAGGGTACGACAGATACGCAGTATTTT.